This TCR beta chain was obtained from a study of control samples from healthy donors and cancer patients (dated by TCRdb to 2020 to 2022). Relative to germline, V is 4 bases shorter and J is 5 bases shorter, with 9 bases between their ends. The germline V gene supplies CDR1 MRHNA and CDR2 SNTAGT. The CDR3 measures 13 amino acids from cysteine to phenylalanine. Only the CDR3 part of the read is kept: 39 bases, read in frame from the first base. Libraries were prepared through the immunoSEQ multiplex PCR assay. TCRdb obtained this table from immuneACCESS and retained in-frame rearrangements with V and J assigned. These tables miss some clones; where compared with another copy, unresolved V genes account for less than half of the shortfall, and the remainder is unexplained. The sample data list tens of thousands of clones, and approximately 89% of these were observed just once. The top ten hold 1.6% of the sample.

As concerns this clone: Its antigen remains unidentified. No much larger clone is present one base from it, and per-base qualities are unavailable.

The sequenced sample was PBMCs. The sequence links TRBV6-4 to TRBJ1-5, with no confidently assigned D gene. The source of this sequence is a man aged 40-50 years with colorectal cancer. The base sequence is TGTGCCAGCAGTGCCGACCATGATCAGCCCCAGCATTTT. This gives the protein CASSADHDQPQHF.